One and the same sample provided the 11 T cell receptor beta chains below, sequenced in a study of blood T cell repertoires in COVID-19. Assay: immunoSEQ multiplex PCR; the TCRdb copy retains only in-frame clones and omits some. The sample lists 150,000 to 200,000 clones; 88% were seen once. The sequenced sample consisted of peripheral blood. These receptors were obtained from a woman in her 30s with acute or convalescent COVID-19.

V usage is TRBV7-9 and J usage is TRBJ2-7; TRBD2 agrees at 13 bases. After removal of 5 bases from V and 11 bases from J, the junction contained 3 bases not matched to a gene. Germline CDR1 and CDR2: SEHNR and FQNEAQ (reference sequence). The CDR3 totals 12 residues. DNA of the CDR3: TGTGCCAGCAGCCTAGGACTAGCGGGAGAGTACTTC. Its translation: CASSLGLAGEYF.

V usage is TRBV7-8 and J usage is TRBJ2-1; D is undetermined. The V end was cut by 3 bases, the J end by 10 bases, with 4 bases between. Germline V gene sequence: CDR1 SGHVS, CDR2 FQNEAQ. The CDR3 length is 10 residues. CDR3 loop: CASSLGEQFF. CDR3 bases: TGTGCCAGCAGCTTGGGCGAGCAGTTCTTC.

The genes are TRBV28 and TRBJ2-7; 8 bases are a match to TRBD2. Germline trimming cut 5 bases from V and 5 bases from J; bases unmatched to any gene: 11. Germline loops: CDR1 MDHEN, CDR2 SYDVKM. The CDR3 has 15 residues. As DNA, the CDR3 is TGTGCCAGCAGTCCACCGGGAACTAGCGGCCACGAGCAGTACTTC. Residues: CASSPPGTSGHEQYF.

This clone was recorded once. In DNA form, the CDR3 reads TGTGCCAGCAGCTCCCTAGCTAACGAGCAGTACTTC. It encodes CASSSLANEQYF. The rearrangement links TRBV7-2 to TRBJ2-7; perhaps TRBD2 as D (5 bases). The V end lost 4 bases, the J end lost 5 bases, and 9 bases lay between the germline ends. The germline V gene has CDR1 SGHTA and CDR2 FQGNSA. There are 12 residues in the CDR3.

The chain is built from TRBV5-4 and TRBJ2-2, with D perhaps matching TRBD2 (5 bases). V was shortened by 4 bases and J by 6 bases, with 16 bases between the two germline ends. The CDR3 contains 15 residues. CDR1 SGHNT and CDR2 YYREEE come from the germline V gene (reference sequence). The DNA for the CDR3 is TGTGCCAGCAGCCGGCGGGCAGGTGACGCCGGGGAGCTGTTTTTT. It is translated as CASSRRAGDAGELFF.

This clone came up once. This rearrangement joins TRBV24-1 to TRBJ1-5; the D gene is possibly TRBD1 (6 bases). CDR1 and CDR2 from the germline V gene are KGHDR and SFDVKD. The CDR3 sequence is 14 residues long. Trimming stripped 5 bases from V and 7 bases from J, with 14 bases between. Here the CDR3 reads CATSATGFGQPQHF. The CDR3 DNA sequence: TGTGCCACCAGTGCAACAGGGTTCGGACAGCCCCAGCATTTT.

This chain joins TRBV28 and TRBJ1-5; TRBD1 matches at 7 bases. The CDR3 runs to 14 residues. CDR1 is MDHEN and CDR2 is SYDVKM in the germline V gene. Germline trimming cut 5 bases from V and 9 bases from J; bases unmatched to any gene: 10. CDR3 protein: CASSPSTGPGPQHF. The DNA of the CDR3 is TGTGCCAGCAGTCCCTCGACAGGGCCGGGGCCCCAGCATTTT. The whole variable domain, remainder taken from reference TRBV28 and TRBJ1-5, is DVKVTQSSRYLVKRTGEKVFLECVQDMDHENMFWYRQDPGLGLRLIYFSYDVKMKEKGDIPEGYSVSREKKERFSLILESASTNQTSMYLCASSPSTGPGPQHFGDGTRLSIL.

The V and J genes are TRBV7-8 and TRBJ2-7, with 10 bases matching TRBD2. V was pared by 3 bases and J by 2 bases, with 7 bases of the junction left unmatched. CDR1 and CDR2 from the germline V gene are SGHVS and FQNEAQ. This CDR3 is built from 16 residues. The CDR3 nucleotides are TGTGCCAGCAGCTTCATGGCACTAGCGGGACCCTACGAGCAGTACTTC. Residues: CASSFMALAGPYEQYF.

V is TRBV21-1 and J is TRBJ1-2; the table's D call TRBD1 went unverified against the DNA. TRBV21-1 is flagged as a pseudogene. The CDR3 sequence is 17 residues long. CDR3 sequence reads: CASSNRDREVCIGGYTF. The CDR3 DNA reads TGTGCCAGCAGCAACCGGGACAGGGAAGTTTGCATCGGTGGCTACACCTTC.

The chain combines TRBV20-1 with TRBJ2-5; D not certain. The CDR3 sequence is 11 residues long. Germline loops: CDR1 DFQATT, CDR2 SNEGSKA (reference sequence). CDR3 sequence (DNA): TGCAGAGTGGGCAGACAAGAGACCCAGTACTTC. As protein: CRVGRQETQYF.

V usage is TRBV19 and J usage is TRBJ2-2; D is possibly TRBD2 (6 bases). The germline gives CDR1 LNHDA, CDR2 SQIVND (reference sequence). V lost 6 bases to trimming and J lost 0 bases, with 11 bases between them. The CDR3 spans 15 residues. CDR3 protein: CASRAGSANTGELFF. The CDR3 DNA sequence: TGTGCCAGTAGGGCGGGATCGGCGAACACCGGGGAGCTGTTTTTT.